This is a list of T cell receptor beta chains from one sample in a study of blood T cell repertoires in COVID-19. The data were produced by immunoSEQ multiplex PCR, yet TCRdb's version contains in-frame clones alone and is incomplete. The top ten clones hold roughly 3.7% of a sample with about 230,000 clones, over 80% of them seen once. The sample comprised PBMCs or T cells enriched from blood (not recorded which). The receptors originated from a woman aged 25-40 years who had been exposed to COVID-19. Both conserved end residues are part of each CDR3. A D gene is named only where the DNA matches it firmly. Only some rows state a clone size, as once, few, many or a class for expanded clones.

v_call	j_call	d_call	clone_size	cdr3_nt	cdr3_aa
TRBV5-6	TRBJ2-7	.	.	TGTGCCAGCAGCCTCCCCTTGGGACATGCTTACGAGCAGTACTTC	CASSLPLGHAYEQYF
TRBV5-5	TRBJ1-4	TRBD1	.	TGTGCCAGCAGTCAATCCCCGGGACAGGGGGGGGAAGGTCTGTTTTTT	CASSQSPGQGGEGLFF
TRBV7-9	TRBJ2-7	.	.	TGTGCCAGCAGCTTAACCGAGACAGCCGAGCAGTACTTC	CASSLTETAEQYF
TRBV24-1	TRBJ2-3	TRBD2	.	TGTGCCACCAGTGACAGGACTAGCGGAGATACGCAGTATTTT	CATSDRTSGDTQYF
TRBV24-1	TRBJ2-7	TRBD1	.	TGTGCCACCAGTGATTTGGCCGGGACAGGGGGCTTTTACGAGCAGTACTTC	CATSDLAGTGGFYEQYF
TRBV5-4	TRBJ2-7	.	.	TGTGCCAGCAGCTTGGGGCACGCATCCTCCTACGAGCAGTACTTC	CASSLGHASSYEQYF
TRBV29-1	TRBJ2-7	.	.	TGCAGCGTTGAGGTCCGAGCCTACGAGCAGTACTTC	CSVEVRAYEQYF
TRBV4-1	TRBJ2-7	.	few	TGCGCCAGCAGCCAACGGGTTCCACCCGACGAGCAGTACTTC	CASSQRVPPDEQYF
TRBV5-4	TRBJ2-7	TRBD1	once	TGTGCCAGCAGCCCGGGCGGACAGGGGGCCTCCTACGAGCAGTACTTC	CASSPGGQGASYEQYF
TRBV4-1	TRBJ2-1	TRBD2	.	TGCGCCAGCAGCCAAGATCCCCCGGGACTAGCATCGACAAATGAGCAGTTCTTC	CASSQDPPGLASTNEQFF
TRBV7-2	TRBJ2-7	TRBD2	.	TGTGCCAGCACCTTCGGACTAGCTCTGTCCTACGAGCAGTACTTC	CASTFGLALSYEQYF
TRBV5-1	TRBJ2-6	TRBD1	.	TGCGCCAGCAGCGCCGGACAGGCGATCTCCTCTGGGGCCAACGTCCTGACTTTC	CASSAGQAISSGANVLTF
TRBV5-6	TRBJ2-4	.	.	TGTGCCAGCAGCTTACGGGGGACCCTAGCCAAAAACATTCAGTACTTC	CASSLRGTLAKNIQYF
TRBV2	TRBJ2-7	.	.	TGTGCCAGCATAGCGACGGTCTTCGAGCAGTACTTC	CASIATVFEQYF
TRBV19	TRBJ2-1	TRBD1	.	TGTGCCAGTAGTGGGGACAGGTCTGGCAAAGTTGAGCAGTTCTTC	CASSGDRSGKVEQFF
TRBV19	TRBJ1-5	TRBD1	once	TGTGCCAGTATGGGACAGCCATATAGCAATCAGCCCCAGCATTTT	CASMGQPYSNQPQHF
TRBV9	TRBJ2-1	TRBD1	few	TGTGCCAGCAGCGTTGGGACGGGACAGGGAAACAATGAGCAGTTCTTC	CASSVGTGQGNNEQFF